The present TCR beta chain was sequenced within a study of blood T cell repertoires in COVID-19. Study-wide background: The United States, Italy and Spain provided the acute and convalescent COVID-19 samples. Nucleic acid was either cDNA or gDNA, and it came from T cells, B-cell-depleted T cells, or PBMCs.

Here immunoSEQ multiplex PCR was the method, and the copy in TCRdb shows in-frame clones only, minus some. Among approximately 150,000 clones listed, approximately 90% were seen once. The CDR3 sequence is 16 residues long. The germline gives CDR1 SSHAT, CDR2 FNYEAQ (reference sequence). Regarding this clone: At one end, the junction sequence differs from germline, possibly due to a read error.

The chain joins TRBV7-7 to TRBJ2-5; 9 bases agree with TRBD2. The sequence came from a woman aged 50 to 65 with active or convalescent COVID-19. Sequences were obtained from peripheral blood. The CDR3 loop reads CASSLNPAGGLETQYF. The CDR3 nucleotides read TGTGCTAGCAGCTTAAACCCGGCGGGAGGGCTGGAGACCCAGTACTTC.